This TCR beta chain came from a study of T-cell reconstitution after alpha-beta-depleted transplantation in children. Study outcomes and limitations: Some patients showed high day-60 TCRbeta diversity, which derived from surviving recipient T cells and thymic progenitors. Once a year had passed after transplant, T-cell counts and diversity came mostly from newly produced T cells. Several hundred expanded graft clones reportedly were the source of alpha-beta T cells about two months after transplant.

This clonotype was counted at least ten times. The antigen is not known. Unique molecular identifiers were incorporated when the TCRbeta library was constructed. TCRdb called the PCR reads again in MiXCR, with one record for every CDR3 protein. The sample lists 150,000 to 200,000 distinct CDR3 sequences; roughly 6.3% were seen once. The CDR3 sequence is 14 residues long. Germline-derived CDR1 and CDR2 are LGHNA and YNFKEQ. The V and J ends lost 2 bases and 9 bases respectively, with 14 bases between them. The TCR sequence derives from a girl less than two years old with combined immunodeficiency, due to receive a stem cell transplant. The V gene is TRBV4-2, the J gene TRBJ2-1, with D possibly TRBD2 on 6 matching bases. Source: PBMCs, taken before TCRalphabeta/CD19-depleted stem cell transplant. CDR3 sequence (DNA): TGTGCCAGCAGCCAAATTGGGGGGTGGGGTGAGCAGTTCTTC. Amino acid sequence: CASSQIGGWGEQFF.